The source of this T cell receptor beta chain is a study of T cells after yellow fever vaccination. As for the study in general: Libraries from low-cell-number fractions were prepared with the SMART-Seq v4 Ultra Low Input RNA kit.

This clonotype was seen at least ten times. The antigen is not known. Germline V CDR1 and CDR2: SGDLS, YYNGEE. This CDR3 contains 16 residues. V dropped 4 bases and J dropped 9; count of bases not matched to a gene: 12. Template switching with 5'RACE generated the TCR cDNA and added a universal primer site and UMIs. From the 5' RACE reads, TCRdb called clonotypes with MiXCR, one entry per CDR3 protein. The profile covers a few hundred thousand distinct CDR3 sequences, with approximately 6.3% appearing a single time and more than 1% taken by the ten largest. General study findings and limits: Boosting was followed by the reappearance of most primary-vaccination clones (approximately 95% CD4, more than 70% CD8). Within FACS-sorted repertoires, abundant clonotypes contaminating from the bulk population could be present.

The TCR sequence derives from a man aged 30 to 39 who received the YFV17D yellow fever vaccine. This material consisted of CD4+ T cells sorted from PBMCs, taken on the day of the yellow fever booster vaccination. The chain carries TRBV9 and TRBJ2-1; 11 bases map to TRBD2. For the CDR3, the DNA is TGTGCCAGCAGCCCCCGTGGTAGCGGGAGGGGGAGTGAGCAGTTCTTC. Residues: CASSPRGSGRGSEQFF.